These 12 T cell receptor beta chains were all obtained from the same sample, sequenced in a study of Graves' ophthalmopathy and Graves' hyperthyroidism. RNA served as the template for amplifying TCR beta CDR3 regions. An initial RT-PCR round employing HTBI primers preceded a second-round multiplex PCR. TCRdb re-called the multiplex PCR reads with MiXCR, one entry per CDR3 protein. Of 500,000 to 800,000 distinct CDR3 sequences listed, just over 40% are singletons. The sample was peripheral blood. The receptors originated from an adult man with Graves' ophthalmopathy.

This clonotype appeared many times. The CDR3 region has the DNA TGCAGCGTTGAAGGTGGAATTCTAGCTCAAGAGACCCAGTACTTC. Protein product: CSVEGGILAQETQYF. The chain carries TRBV29-1 and TRBJ2-5; D perhaps matches TRBD2 (5 bases). CDR1 SQVTM and CDR2 ANQGSEA come from the germline V gene. The CDR3 contains 15 residues. V was cut by 1 base and J by 2 bases, with 14 bases left in between.

This clonotype showed up just a few times. V and J are TRBV6-1 and TRBJ1-1, with 9 bases matching TRBD1. V trimming: 6 bases; J trimming: 2 bases; junction bases outside the gene matches: 7. This CDR3 region has 15 residues. Germline CDR1 reads MNHNS; CDR2 reads SASEGT. The DNA for the CDR3 is TGTGCCAGCAGGCCCGGGACAGGGTTTAACACTGAAGCTTTCTTT. Translating gives CASRPGTGFNTEAFF.

This clonotype was detected many times. V gene TRBV2 combines with J gene TRBJ1-1; a weak D match, TRBD1 (5 bases). Germline V gene sequence: CDR1 SNHLY, CDR2 FYNNEI. V lost 8 bases to trimming and J lost 0 bases, with 10 bases between them. CDR3 length equals 13 residues. The CDR3 bases are TGTGCCAGCGGGGGGGGGGTGAACACTGAAGCTTTCTTT. It specifies CASGGGVNTEAFF.

J is TRBJ2-5 and V is TRBV25-1, with D possibly matching TRBD1 (6 bases). V gave up 5 bases and J gave up 4 bases, with 11 bases separating them. Germline-derived CDR1 and CDR2 are MGHDK and SYGVNS. The CDR3 contains 13 residues. The CDR3 reads CASSFRGPETQYF. CDR3 DNA: TGTGCCAGCAGTTTCAGGGGCCCAGAGACCCAGTACTTC.

The rearrangement links TRBV29-1 to TRBJ2-7; 16 positions agree with TRBD2. Germline V gene sequence: CDR1 SQVTM, CDR2 ANQGSEA. Unmatched junction bases numbered 12, after V lost 3 bases and J lost 7 bases. This CDR3 spans 17 amino acids. For the CDR3, the DNA is TGCAGCGTTGATGTTTCCGGGACTAGCGGGGGGGCGAAGGAGCAGTACTTC. It codes for CSVDVSGTSGGAKEQYF.

About this clonotype: The junction does not match germline at one end; this may be a read error. V usage is TRBV20-1 and J usage is TRBJ1-2; D is ambiguous. Per the germline V gene, CDR1 is DFQATT and CDR2 is SNEGSKA (reference sequence). This CDR3 region has 17 residues. CDR3 bases: TGCAGTGCTAGAGACAGCAGGAGACCAATAACTAACCATGGCTACACCTTC. Its translation: CSARDSRRPITNHGYTF.

The genes are TRBV10-3 and TRBJ1-1, with a tentative D call TRBD1 (5 bases). The V end lost 6 bases, the J end lost 6 bases, and 14 bases lay between the germline ends. Germline loops: CDR1 ENHRY, CDR2 SYGVKD. The CDR3 totals 13 residues. CDR3 loop: CAISIRVVAEAFF. The CDR3 DNA follows: TGTGCCATCAGCATCAGGGTTGTCGCTGAAGCTTTCTTT.

In regard to this clonotype: It may be a read error: a sequence one base away is much more abundant. For the CDR3, the DNA is TGTGCCAGCAGCGAAGATCTGGGGATAGGCGGGGAGCTGTTTTTT. The encoded protein is CASSEDLGIGGELFF. The gene calls are TRBV7-9 and TRBJ2-2; D gene unclear. From germline, CDR1 is SEHNR and CDR2 FQNEAQ (reference sequence). Trimming removed 5 bases at V and 7 bases at J, with 17 bases between. The CDR3 is made up of 15 amino acids.

This clonotype occurred many times. CDR3 residues: CASSPSGWEGSGELFF. The CDR3 bases are TGTGCCAGCAGCCCATCGGGCTGGGAGGGATCCGGGGAGCTGTTTTTT. The V and J genes are TRBV12-3 or TRBV12-4 and TRBJ2-2; 7 nucleotides align to TRBD2. The V and J ends lost 6 bases and 6 bases, in that order; junction bases with no gene match: 13. There are 16 residues in the CDR3.

On this clonotype itself: This may be a read error: a much more frequent sequence differs by one nucleotide. The rearrangement joins TRBV19 to TRBJ1-5; tentative D call: TRBD1 (5 bases). Per germline, CDR1 LNHDA and CDR2 SQIVND (reference sequence). The CDR3 has 16 amino acids. Trimming removed 8 bases at V and 5 bases at J, with 22 bases between. Written as DNA, the CDR3 is TGTGCCAGTGCCCCTTTTGGGGACGGGGGGGATCAGCCCCAGCATTTT. Translating it yields CASAPFGDGGDQPQHF. The full variable domain, its missing parts supplied by reference TRBV19 and TRBJ1-5, is DGGITQSPKYLFRKEGQNVTLSCEQNLNHDAMYWYRQDPGQGLRLIYYSQIVNDFQKGDIAEGYSVSREKKESFPLTVTSAQKNPTAFYLCASAPFGDGGDQPQHFGDGTRLSIL.

V gene TRBV5-1 combines with J gene TRBJ2-2, with 16 bases identical to TRBD2. Germline V lookup: CDR1 SGHRS, CDR2 YFSETQ. CDR3 length equals 20 residues. Trimming took 4 bases from V and 3 from J; bases not matched to a gene: 12. DNA for the CDR3: TGCGCCAGCAGCATCTCGGGACTAGCGGGGGGGATTGGCGACACCGGGGAGCTGTTTTTT. As protein: CASSISGLAGGIGDTGELFF.

This rearrangement joins TRBV29-1 to TRBJ2-5; 11 positions match TRBD2. Gene TRBJ2-1 matches the end of the DNA better, so the J call may be wrong. CDR3 length equals 12 residues. The germline gives CDR1 SQVTM, CDR2 ANQGSEA. CDR3 in DNA: TGCAGCTCCGGGACTAGCGGTAATGAGCAGTTCTTC. Its translation is CSSGTSGNEQFF.